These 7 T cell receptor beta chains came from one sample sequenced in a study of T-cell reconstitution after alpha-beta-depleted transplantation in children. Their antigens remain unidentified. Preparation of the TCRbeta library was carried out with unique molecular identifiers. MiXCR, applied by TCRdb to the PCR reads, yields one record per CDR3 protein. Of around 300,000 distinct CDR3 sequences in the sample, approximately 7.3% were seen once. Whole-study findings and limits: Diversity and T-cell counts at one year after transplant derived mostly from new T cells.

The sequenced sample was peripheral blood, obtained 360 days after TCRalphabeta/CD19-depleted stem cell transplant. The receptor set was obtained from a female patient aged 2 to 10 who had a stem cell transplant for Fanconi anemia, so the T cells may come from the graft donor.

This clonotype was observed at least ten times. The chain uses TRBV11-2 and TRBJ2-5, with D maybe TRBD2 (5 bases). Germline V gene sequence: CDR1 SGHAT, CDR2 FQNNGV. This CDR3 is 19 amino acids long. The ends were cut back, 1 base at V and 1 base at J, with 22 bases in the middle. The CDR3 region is CASSLGPLAIRRPQETQYF. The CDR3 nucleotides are TGTGCCAGCAGCTTAGGACCATTAGCAATTAGGAGGCCCCAAGAGACCCAGTACTTC.

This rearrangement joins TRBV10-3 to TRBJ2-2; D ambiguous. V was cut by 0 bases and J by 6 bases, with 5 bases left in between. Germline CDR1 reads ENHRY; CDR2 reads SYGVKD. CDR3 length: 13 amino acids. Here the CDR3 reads CAISESSAGELFF. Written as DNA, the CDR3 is TGTGCCATCAGTGAGTCGTCAGCCGGGGAGCTGTTTTTT.

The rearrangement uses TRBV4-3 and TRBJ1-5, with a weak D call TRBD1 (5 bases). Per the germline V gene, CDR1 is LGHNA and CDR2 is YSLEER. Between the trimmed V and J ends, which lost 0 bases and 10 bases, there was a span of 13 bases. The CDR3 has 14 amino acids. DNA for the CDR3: TGCGCCAGCAGCCAAGAATGGGGGTTGACACCCCAGCATTTT. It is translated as CASSQEWGLTPQHF.

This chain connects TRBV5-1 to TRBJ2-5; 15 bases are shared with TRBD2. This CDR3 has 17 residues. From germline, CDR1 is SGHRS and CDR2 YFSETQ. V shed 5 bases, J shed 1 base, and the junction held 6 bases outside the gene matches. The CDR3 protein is CASRLGLAGGTQETQYF. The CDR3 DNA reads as TGCGCCAGCAGGCTGGGACTAGCGGGAGGCACCCAAGAGACCCAGTACTTC.

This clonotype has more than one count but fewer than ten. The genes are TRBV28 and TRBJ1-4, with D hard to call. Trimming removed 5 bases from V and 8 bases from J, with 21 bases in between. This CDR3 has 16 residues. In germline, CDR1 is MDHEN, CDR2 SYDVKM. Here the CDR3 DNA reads TGTGCCAGCAGTCCCCTACACGGATGGTTGAAGGAAAAACTGTTTTTT. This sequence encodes CASSPLHGWLKEKLFF.

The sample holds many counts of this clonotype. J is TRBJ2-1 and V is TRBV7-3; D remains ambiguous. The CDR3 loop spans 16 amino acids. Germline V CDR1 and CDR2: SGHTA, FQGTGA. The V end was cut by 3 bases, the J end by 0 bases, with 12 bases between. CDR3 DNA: TGTGCCAGCAGCTTCTACGGCGTTAGCTCCTACAATGAGCAGTTCTTC. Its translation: CASSFYGVSSYNEQFF.

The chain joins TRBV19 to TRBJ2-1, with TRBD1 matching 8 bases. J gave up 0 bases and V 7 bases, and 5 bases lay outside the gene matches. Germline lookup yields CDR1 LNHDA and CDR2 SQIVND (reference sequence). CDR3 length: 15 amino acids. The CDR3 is CASIGGQGSYNEQFF. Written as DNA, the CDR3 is TGTGCCAGTATTGGAGGACAGGGCTCCTACAATGAGCAGTTCTTC.